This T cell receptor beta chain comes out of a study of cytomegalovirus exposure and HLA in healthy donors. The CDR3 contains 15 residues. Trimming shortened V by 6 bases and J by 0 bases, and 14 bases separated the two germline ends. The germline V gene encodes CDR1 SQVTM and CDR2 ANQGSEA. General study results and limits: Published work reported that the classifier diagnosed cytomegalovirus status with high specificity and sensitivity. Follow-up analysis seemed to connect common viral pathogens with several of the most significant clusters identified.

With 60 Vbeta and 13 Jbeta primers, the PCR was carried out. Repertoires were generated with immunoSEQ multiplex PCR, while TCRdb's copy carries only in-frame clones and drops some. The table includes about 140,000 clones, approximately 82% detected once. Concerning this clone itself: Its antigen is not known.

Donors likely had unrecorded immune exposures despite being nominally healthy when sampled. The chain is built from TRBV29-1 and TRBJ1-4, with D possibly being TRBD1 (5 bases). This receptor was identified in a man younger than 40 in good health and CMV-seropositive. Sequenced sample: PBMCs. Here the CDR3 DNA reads TGCAGCGTCGCTCCCTGGGGGGCAACTAATGAAAAACTGTTTTTT. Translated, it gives CSVAPWGATNEKLFF.